Presented here are 8 T cell receptor beta chains from one specimen sequenced in a study of Graves' ophthalmopathy and Graves' hyperthyroidism. RNA transcripts were the source from which TCR beta CDR3 regions were amplified. The first-round RT-PCR employed HTBI primers together with the Qiagen OneStep RT-PCR kit. A multiplex PCR was then performed as the second round. Using its own MiXCR run on the multiplex PCR reads, TCRdb lists one record per CDR3 protein. The repertoire holds about 400,000 distinct CDR3 sequences, 15% to 17% seen once, with about 7.3% in the top ten. The sequencing input was peripheral blood. The receptors were sampled from a woman aged 18-29 years with stable Graves' hyperthyroidism.

This clonotype was recorded many times. This chain joins TRBV11-3 and TRBJ1-6; D is unresolved. Germline CDR1 is SGHNT and CDR2 is YENEEA. Trimming shortened V by 5 bases and J by 6 bases, and 17 bases separated the two germline ends. This CDR3 comprises 16 residues. CDR3 residues: CASSEQLMDGNSPLHF. CDR3 sequence (DNA): TGTGCCAGCAGCGAGCAACTGATGGACGGTAATTCACCCCTCCACTTT.

This clonotype was recorded at least ten times. V usage is TRBV15 and J usage is TRBJ1-1; D not resolved. The CDR3 extends over 15 amino acids. Germline V CDR1 and CDR2: LNHNV, YYDKDF (reference sequence). Trimming pared 0 bases from V and 0 bases from J, leaving 8 bases between. The CDR3 protein is CATSRDLGLNTEAFF. The CDR3 DNA reads TGTGCCACCAGCAGAGATCTCGGACTGAACACTGAAGCTTTCTTT.

In its sample, this clonotype was seen many times. CDR3 region: CASRTGASYNSPLHF. For the CDR3, the DNA is TGTGCCAGCAGGACAGGGGCGTCCTATAATTCACCCCTCCACTTT. The chain employs TRBV6-1 and TRBJ1-6; 8 bases line up with TRBD1. Trimming removed 6 bases from V and 1 base from J; junction bases left unmatched: 2. CDR3 length equals 15 residues. From germline, CDR1 is MNHNS and CDR2 SASEGT.

This clonotype was detected many times. The rearrangement links TRBV6-2 or TRBV6-3 to TRBJ1-1; TRBD1 agrees at 9 bases. The CDR3 loop spans 15 amino acids. The J segment lost 4 bases and the V segment lost 7 bases, leaving 10 bases of the junction unmatched. Germline values: CDR1 MNHEY, CDR2 SVGEGT. CDR3 nucleotide sequence: TGTGCCAGCATATTTCTTCCGGGACAGGGCACTGAAGCTTTCTTT. It specifies CASIFLPGQGTEAFF.

In its sample, this clonotype was seen many times. CDR3 residues: CASSILDRERQYF. The CDR3 DNA is TGCGCCAGCAGCATCCTGGACAGGGAGAGGCAGTACTTC. V is TRBV5-1 and J is TRBJ2-7; 8 positions match TRBD1. Germline-derived CDR1 and CDR2 are SGHRS and YFSETQ. This CDR3 spans 13 amino acids. The J segment lost 9 bases and the V segment lost 4 bases, leaving 9 bases of the junction unmatched.

In this sample, this clonotype turned up many times. The rearrangement links TRBV12-3 or TRBV12-4 to TRBJ1-2; D uncertain. This CDR3 comprises 14 residues. The V end lost 6 bases, the J end lost 8 bases, and 19 bases lay between the germline ends. CDR3 nucleotide sequence: TGTGCCAGCAGCGTCCTGGACTTGCCTCAGGGCTACACCTTC. Protein: CASSVLDLPQGYTF.

This clonotype was observed many times. The chain carries TRBV6-2 or TRBV6-3 and TRBJ2-5; 8 nucleotides match TRBD1. Trimming at V came to 0 bases and at J to 5 bases, leaving 14 bases not matched to a gene. The CDR3 consists of 18 residues. Germline CDR1 MNHEY, CDR2 SVGEGT. The chain's CDR3 is CASSYSLSLDREEETQYF. As DNA, the CDR3 is TGTGCCAGCAGTTACTCCCTCAGCTTGGACAGGGAGGAGGAGACCCAGTACTTC.

This clonotype has a single count. No conserved phenylalanine or tryptophan ends this CDR3, so it is likely a read error. This chain links TRBV6-2 or TRBV6-3 with TRBJ1-1; D call uncertain. Germline lookup yields CDR1 MNHEY and CDR2 SVGEGT. The CDR3 loop spans 17 amino acids. Trimming cost V 6 bases and J 0 bases, with 20 bases left between them. In DNA form, the CDR3 reads TGTGCCAGCAGCCAAGATAAGACAAGGACTTTGAACACTGAAGCTTTCCTT. As protein: CASSQDKTRTLNTEAFL.